One and the same sample provided the 20 T cell receptor beta chains below, sequenced in a study of T cell responses to AZD1222 COVID-19 vaccine. TCRdb's copy holds only in-frame clones and misses some; the assay was immunoSEQ multiplex PCR. In the table there are 100,000 to 150,000 clones, 75% to 90% of which are singletons. The sequenced sample was peripheral blood, obtained 28 days after the second AZD1222 dose. The source of these receptors is an adult who received the AZD1222 COVID-19 vaccine.

The chain joins TRBV5-5 to TRBJ2-5, with 8 bases fitting TRBD1. The trim removed 2 bases at V and 5 bases at J, leaving 8 bases unmatched. The length of the CDR3 is 15 residues. Germline CDR1 reads SGHKS; CDR2 reads YYEKEE (reference sequence). Here the CDR3 reads CASSLGQGLGETQYF. In DNA, the CDR3 is TGTGCCAGCAGCTTAGGACAGGGTCTTGGCGAGACCCAGTACTTC.

This clone was detected once. V gene TRBV19 combines with J gene TRBJ1-5; 9 positions agree with TRBD1. The germline CDR1 and CDR2 sequences are LNHDA and SQIVND (reference sequence). V gave up 5 bases and J gave up 5 bases; unmatched junction bases: 10. The CDR3 is made up of 16 amino acids. As DNA, the CDR3 is TGTGCCAGTAGTCCGGGACAGGGACTACATCATCAGCCCCAGCATTTT. The encoded protein is CASSPGQGLHHQPQHF.

This chain uses TRBV6-5 with TRBJ1-4; D not certain. V was shortened by 10 bases and J by 7 bases, with 16 bases between the two germline ends. Per germline, CDR1 MNHEY and CDR2 SVGAGI. The CDR3 runs to 13 residues. For the CDR3, the DNA is TGTGCCACTACGGTGGTTTTCGGTGAAAAACTGTTTTTT. Its protein is CATTVVFGEKLFF.

The chain carries TRBV9 and TRBJ2-7; the match to TRBD2 covers 8 bases. V lost 4 bases and J lost 3; bases outside the gene matches: 3. This CDR3 is built from 13 residues. In germline, CDR1 is SGDLS, CDR2 YYNGEE. CDR3 DNA sequence: TGTGCCAGCAGCAGCACTAGCGGCTACGAGCAGTACTTC. Its protein product is CASSSTSGYEQYF.

V usage is TRBV6-5 and J usage is TRBJ1-5; D is unresolved. Trimming cost V 6 bases and J 3 bases, with 15 bases left between them. The CDR3 consists of 15 residues. CDR1 is MNHEY, CDR2 SVGAGI, per germline. The CDR3 reads CASRFNSFYNQPQHF. The CDR3 nucleotides are TGTGCCAGCAGGTTTAACAGCTTTTACAATCAGCCCCAGCATTTT.

This chain uses TRBV6-5 with TRBJ2-7; D gene uncertain. Per germline, CDR1 MNHEY and CDR2 SVGAGI. V lost 6 bases and J lost 5, with 8 bases in between. CDR3 length: 11 amino acids. The CDR3 DNA reads as TGTGCCAGCAGCCCGTCTCACGAGCAGTACTTC. Encoded protein: CASSPSHEQYF.

CDR3 DNA sequence: TGCGCCAGCAGCCCTCAAAACACCTACGAGCAGTACTTC. It codes for CASSPQNTYEQYF. The genes are TRBV5-1 and TRBJ2-7; D remains ambiguous. The V gene's germline CDR1 is SGHRS and CDR2 YFSETQ. The ends were cut back, 4 bases at V and 2 bases at J, with 10 bases in the middle. The CDR3 is 13 amino acids.

The chain recombines TRBV4-1 with TRBJ1-2; D is possibly TRBD1 (6 bases). This CDR3 has 15 residues. Trimming took off 5 bases at V and 4 bases at J, with 17 bases between the two ends. CDR1 is MGHRA, CDR2 YSYEKL, per germline. The CDR3: CASSAQGNRGYGYTF. Written as DNA, the CDR3 is TGCGCCAGCAGCGCGCAGGGGAATCGGGGCTATGGCTACACCTTC.

This chain joins TRBV5-1 and TRBJ1-4; D may be TRBD1 (5 bases). CDR1 and CDR2 (germline): SGHRS, YFSETQ. CDR3 size: 14 residues. Trimming shortened V by 6 bases and J by 6 bases, and 15 bases separated the two germline ends. This CDR3 is CASTLGPVDEKLFF. The CDR3 bases are TGCGCCAGCACCCTGGGACCGGTAGATGAAAAACTGTTTTTT.

V gene TRBV3-1 (or the pseudogene TRBV3-2) combines with J gene TRBJ1-5; possible D gene TRBD1, 5 bases. Germline CDR1 LGHDT, CDR2 YNNKEL (reference sequence). CDR3 length: 15 residues. Trimming removed 1 base at V and 3 bases at J, with 10 bases between. The CDR3 protein is CASSQVWGVNQPQHF. The DNA of the CDR3 is TGTGCCAGCAGCCAAGTGTGGGGGGTCAATCAGCCCCAGCATTTT.

The V call is TRBV18, the J call TRBJ2-7, with 7 bases that match TRBD1. This CDR3 has 14 residues. Germline V CDR1 and CDR2: KGHSH, LQKENI. V gave up 6 bases and J gave up 3 bases; unmatched junction bases: 8. The CDR3 DNA follows: TGTGCCAGCTCCGCCGGACAGGCTGACTACGAGCAGTACTTC. Its translation is CASSAGQADYEQYF. Using reference TRBV18 and TRBJ2-7 for the parts outside the CDR3, the full variable domain is NAGVMQNPRHLVRRRGQEARLRCSPMKGHSHVYWYRQLPEEGLKFMVYLQKENIIDESGMPKERFSAEFPKEGPSILRIQQVVRGDSAAYFCASSAGQADYEQYFGPGTRLTVT.

This clone was counted a single time. This CDR3 reads CASSPQEGYGYTF. The CDR3 coding sequence is TGTGCCAGCAGCCCCCAGGAAGGATATGGCTACACCTTC. The chain carries TRBV7-3 and TRBJ1-2, with unresolved D. The V end lost 5 bases, the J end lost 5 bases, and 12 bases lay between the germline ends. CDR1 and CDR2 (germline): SGHTA, FQGTGA. The CDR3 consists of 13 residues.

V and J are TRBV15 and TRBJ2-1, with 9 bases identical to TRBD1. The CDR3 contains 16 residues. Trimming cost V 2 bases and J 1 base; bases outside gene matches: 3. Germline lookup yields CDR1 LNHNV and CDR2 YYDKDF (reference sequence). The CDR3 spells CATSRKTGGSYNEQFF. CDR3 nucleotides: TGTGCCACCAGCAGAAAGACAGGGGGTTCCTACAATGAGCAGTTCTTC. The full variable domain, completed using reference TRBV15 and TRBJ2-1, is DAMVIQNPRYQVTQFGKPVTLSCSQTLNHNVMYWYQQKSSQAPKLLFHYYDKDFNNEADTPDNFQSRRPNTSFCFLDIRSPGLGDTAMYLCATSRKTGGSYNEQFFGPGTRLTVL.

V usage is TRBV2 and J usage is TRBJ2-5, with unresolved D. Trimming cost V 8 bases and J 2 bases, with 12 bases left between them. The CDR3 covers 13 residues. Germline CDR1 is SNHLY and CDR2 is FYNNEI. CDR3 DNA sequence: TGTGCCAGCTCTGTGGTGCCACAAGAGACCCAGTACTTC. Protein product: CASSVVPQETQYF.

This chain joins TRBV5-5 and TRBJ1-4; TRBD1 aligns across 7 bases. The CDR3 consists of 13 residues. CDR1 and CDR2 from the germline V gene are SGHKS and YYEKEE (reference sequence). V shed 3 bases and J 8 bases; nucleotides not matched to a gene: 4. Here the CDR3 DNA reads TGTGCCAGCAGCTCAGCGGGACAGGAAAAACTGTTTTTT. Amino acids: CASSSAGQEKLFF. Full variable domain (missing parts from reference TRBV5-5 and TRBJ1-4): DAGVTQSPTHLIKTRGQQVTLRCSPISGHKSVSWYQQVLGQGPQFIFQYYEKEERGRGNFPDRFSARQFPNYSSELNVNALLLGDSALYLCASSSAGQEKLFFGSGTQLSVL.

The J gene is TRBJ2-2, the V gene TRBV2; D is unclear. From germline, CDR1 is SNHLY and CDR2 FYNNEI. This CDR3 contains 15 residues. Trimming took off 3 bases at V and 7 bases at J, with 15 bases between the two ends. The CDR3 DNA reads TGTGCCAGCAGTGAGTTCAGAAGTCCGGGCGGGGAGCTGTTTTTT. Translated: CASSEFRSPGGELFF.

The chain links TRBV20-1 to TRBJ2-7; 10 bases map to TRBD2. CDR1 is DFQATT, CDR2 SNEGSKA, per germline (reference sequence). This CDR3 has 14 residues. Trimming took 3 bases from V and 5 from J; bases not matched to a gene: 7. The CDR3 region is CSASPAGGLNEQYF. DNA of the CDR3: TGCAGTGCTAGTCCAGCGGGGGGGCTCAACGAGCAGTACTTC.

The gene calls are TRBV29-1 and TRBJ2-1; D may be TRBD1 (6 bases). V shed 7 bases and J shed 4 bases, with 14 bases lying between them. Germline loops: CDR1 SQVTM, CDR2 ANQGSEA. The CDR3 extends over 13 amino acids. The CDR3 nucleotides read TGCAGCGGGGACACCTTAGGATACAATGAGCAGTTCTTC. This sequence encodes CSGDTLGYNEQFF.

This chain's CDR3 is CASSFMGRYEQYF. The CDR3 DNA sequence: TGTGCCAGCAGTTTTATGGGGAGGTACGAGCAGTACTTC. The rearrangement uses TRBV28 and TRBJ2-7; weak D call: TRBD2 (6 bases). This CDR3 is built from 13 residues. Trimming left V 3 bases short and J 4 bases short, with 10 bases between. CDR1 and CDR2 from the germline V gene are MDHEN and SYDVKM.

The V gene is TRBV18, the J gene TRBJ1-1; D is unclear. Per germline, CDR1 KGHSH and CDR2 LQKENI. Trimming took off 4 bases at V and 1 base at J, with 4 bases between the two ends. The CDR3 sequence is 12 residues long. The CDR3 loop reads CASSQGNTEAFF. As DNA, the CDR3 is TGTGCCAGCTCACAGGGGAACACTGAAGCTTTCTTT.